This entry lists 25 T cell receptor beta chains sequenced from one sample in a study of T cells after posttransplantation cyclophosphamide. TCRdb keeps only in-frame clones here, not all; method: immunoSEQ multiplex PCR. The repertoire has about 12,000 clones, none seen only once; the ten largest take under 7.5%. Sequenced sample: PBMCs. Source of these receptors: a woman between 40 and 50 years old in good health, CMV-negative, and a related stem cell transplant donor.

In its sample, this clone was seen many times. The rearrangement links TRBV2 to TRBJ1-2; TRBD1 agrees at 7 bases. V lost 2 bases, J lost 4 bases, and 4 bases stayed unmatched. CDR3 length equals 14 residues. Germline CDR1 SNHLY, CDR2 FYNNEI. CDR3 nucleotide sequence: TGTGCCAGCAGTGAATTGGCAGGGGGCTATGGCTACACCTTC. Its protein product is CASSELAGGYGYTF.

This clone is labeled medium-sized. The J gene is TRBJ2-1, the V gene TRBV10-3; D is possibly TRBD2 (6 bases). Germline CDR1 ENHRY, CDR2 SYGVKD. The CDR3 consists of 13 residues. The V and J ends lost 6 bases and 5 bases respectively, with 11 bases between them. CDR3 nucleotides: TGTGCCATCAGGCGGGGAGCGGACAATGAGCAGTTCTTC. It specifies CAIRRGADNEQFF.

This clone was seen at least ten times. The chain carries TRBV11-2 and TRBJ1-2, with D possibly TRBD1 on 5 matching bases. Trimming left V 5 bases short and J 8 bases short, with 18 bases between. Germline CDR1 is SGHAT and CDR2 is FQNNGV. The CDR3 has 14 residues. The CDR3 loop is CASSPGDTTGGYTF. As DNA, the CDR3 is TGTGCCAGCAGCCCGGGGGATACAACGGGAGGCTACACCTTC.

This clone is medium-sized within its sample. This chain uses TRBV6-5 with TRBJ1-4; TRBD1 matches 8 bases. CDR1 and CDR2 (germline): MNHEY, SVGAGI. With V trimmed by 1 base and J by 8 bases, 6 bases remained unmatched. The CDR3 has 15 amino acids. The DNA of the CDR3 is TGTGCCAGCAGTTACTACAGGGGGGAGAAAGAAAAACTGTTTTTT. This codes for CASSYYRGEKEKLFF.

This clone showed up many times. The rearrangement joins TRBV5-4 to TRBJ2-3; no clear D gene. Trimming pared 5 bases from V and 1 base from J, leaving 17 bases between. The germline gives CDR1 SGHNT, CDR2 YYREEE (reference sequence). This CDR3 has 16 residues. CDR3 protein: CASSFDLGLGTDTQYF. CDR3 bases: TGTGCCAGCAGTTTTGACCTTGGTCTAGGCACAGATACGCAGTATTTT.

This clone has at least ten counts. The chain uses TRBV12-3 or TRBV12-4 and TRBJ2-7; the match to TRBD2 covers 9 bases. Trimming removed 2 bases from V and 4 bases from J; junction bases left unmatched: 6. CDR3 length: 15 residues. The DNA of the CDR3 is TGTGCCAGCAGTTTAATGGTCCTAGCGGGATACGAGCAGTACTTC. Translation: CASSLMVLAGYEQYF.

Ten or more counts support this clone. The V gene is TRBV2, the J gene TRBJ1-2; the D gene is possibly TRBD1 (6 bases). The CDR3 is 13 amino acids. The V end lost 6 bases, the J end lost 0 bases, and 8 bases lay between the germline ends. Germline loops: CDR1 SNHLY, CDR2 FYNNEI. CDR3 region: CASSGQSNYGYTF. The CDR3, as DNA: TGTGCCAGCAGCGGACAGTCTAACTATGGCTACACCTTC.

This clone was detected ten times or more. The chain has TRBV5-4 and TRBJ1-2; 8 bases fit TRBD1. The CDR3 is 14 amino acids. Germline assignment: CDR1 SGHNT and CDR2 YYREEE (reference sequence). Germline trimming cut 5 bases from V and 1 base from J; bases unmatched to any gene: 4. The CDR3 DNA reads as TGTGCCAGCAGTTCCACAGGGGGTAACTATGGCTACACCTTC. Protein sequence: CASSSTGGNYGYTF. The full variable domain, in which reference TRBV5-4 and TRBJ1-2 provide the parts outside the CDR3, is ETGVTQSPTHLIKTRGQQVTLRCSSQSGHNTVSWYQQALGQGPQFIFQYYREEENGRGNFPPRFSGLQFPNYSSELNVNALELDDSALYLCASSSTGGNYGYTFGSGTRLTVV.

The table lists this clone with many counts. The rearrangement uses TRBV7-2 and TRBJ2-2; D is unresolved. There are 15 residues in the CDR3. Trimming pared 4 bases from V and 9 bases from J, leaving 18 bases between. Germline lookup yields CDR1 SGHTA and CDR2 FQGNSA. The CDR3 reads CASSSSPAGSRELFF. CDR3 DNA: TGTGCCAGCAGCTCTTCCCCTGCAGGTTCCAGGGAGCTGTTTTTT.

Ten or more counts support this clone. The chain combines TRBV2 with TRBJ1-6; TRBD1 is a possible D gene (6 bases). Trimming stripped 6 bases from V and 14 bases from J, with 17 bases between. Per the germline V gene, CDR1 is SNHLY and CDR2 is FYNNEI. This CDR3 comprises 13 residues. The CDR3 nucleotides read TGTGCCAGCAGGTACGGGACAATAAACTCCCTCCACTTT. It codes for CASRYGTINSLHF.

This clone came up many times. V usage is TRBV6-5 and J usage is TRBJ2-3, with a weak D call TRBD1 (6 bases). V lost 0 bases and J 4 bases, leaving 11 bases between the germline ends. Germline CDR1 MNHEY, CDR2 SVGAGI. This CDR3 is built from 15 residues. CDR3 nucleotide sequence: TGTGCCAGCAGTTACTCGGGCAGGGGCCCAGATACGCAGTATTTT. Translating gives CASSYSGRGPDTQYF.

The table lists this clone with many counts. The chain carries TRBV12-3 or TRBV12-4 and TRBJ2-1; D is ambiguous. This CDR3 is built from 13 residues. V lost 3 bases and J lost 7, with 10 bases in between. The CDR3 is CASSFSQANEQFF. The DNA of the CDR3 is TGTGCCAGCAGTTTTTCTCAGGCGAATGAGCAGTTCTTC.

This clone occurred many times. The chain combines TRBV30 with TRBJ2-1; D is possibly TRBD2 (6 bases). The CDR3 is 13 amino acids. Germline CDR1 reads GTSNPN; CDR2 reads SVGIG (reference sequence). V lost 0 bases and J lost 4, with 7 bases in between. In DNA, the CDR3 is TGTGCCTGGAGTGTCGGGACTTACAATGAGCAGTTCTTC. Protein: CAWSVGTYNEQFF.

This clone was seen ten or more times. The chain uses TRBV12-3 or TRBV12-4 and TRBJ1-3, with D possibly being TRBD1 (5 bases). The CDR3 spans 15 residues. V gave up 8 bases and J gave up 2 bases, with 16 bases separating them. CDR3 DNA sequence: TGTGCCAGCCGGGGGGTATGGTCAACTGGAAACACCATATATTTT. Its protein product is CASRGVWSTGNTIYF.

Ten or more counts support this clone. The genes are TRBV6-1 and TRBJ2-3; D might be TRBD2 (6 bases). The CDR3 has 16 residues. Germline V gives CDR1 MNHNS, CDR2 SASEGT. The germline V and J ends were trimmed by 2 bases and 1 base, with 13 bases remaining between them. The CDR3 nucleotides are TGTGCCAGCAGTGAAATCGGGGGATCCGGCACAGATACGCAGTATTTT. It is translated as CASSEIGGSGTDTQYF.

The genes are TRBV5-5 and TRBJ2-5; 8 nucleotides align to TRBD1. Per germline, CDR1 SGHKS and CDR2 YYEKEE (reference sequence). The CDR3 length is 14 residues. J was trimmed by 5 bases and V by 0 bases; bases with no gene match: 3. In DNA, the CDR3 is TGTGCCAGCAGCTTGGCAGGGGGCACGGAGACCCAGTACTTC. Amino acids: CASSLAGGTETQYF. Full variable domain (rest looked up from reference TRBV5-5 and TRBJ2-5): DAGVTQSPTHLIKTRGQQVTLRCSPISGHKSVSWYQQVLGQGPQFIFQYYEKEERGRGNFPDRFSARQFPNYSSELNVNALLLGDSALYLCASSLAGGTETQYFGPGTRLLVL.

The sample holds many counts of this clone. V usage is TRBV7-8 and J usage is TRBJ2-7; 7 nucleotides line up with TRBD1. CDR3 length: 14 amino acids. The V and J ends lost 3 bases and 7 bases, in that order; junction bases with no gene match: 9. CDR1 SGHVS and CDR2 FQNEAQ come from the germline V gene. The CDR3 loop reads CASSLDRRLGEQYF. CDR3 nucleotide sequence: TGTGCCAGCAGCTTGGACAGGAGGTTAGGAGAGCAGTACTTC.

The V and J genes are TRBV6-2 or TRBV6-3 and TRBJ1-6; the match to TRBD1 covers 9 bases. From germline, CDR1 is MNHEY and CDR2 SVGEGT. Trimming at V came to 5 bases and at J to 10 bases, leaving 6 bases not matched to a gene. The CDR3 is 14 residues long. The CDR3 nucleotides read TGTGCCAGCAGTCGGGACAGGGTCGGCTCACCCCTCCACTTT. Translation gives CASSRDRVGSPLHF.

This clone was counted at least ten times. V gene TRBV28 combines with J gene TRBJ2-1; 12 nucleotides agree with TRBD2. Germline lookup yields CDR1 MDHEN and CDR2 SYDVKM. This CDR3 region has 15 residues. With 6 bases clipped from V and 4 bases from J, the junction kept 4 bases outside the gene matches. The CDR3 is CASRPLAGGYNEQFF. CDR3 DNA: TGTGCCAGCAGGCCACTAGCGGGAGGTTACAATGAGCAGTTCTTC.

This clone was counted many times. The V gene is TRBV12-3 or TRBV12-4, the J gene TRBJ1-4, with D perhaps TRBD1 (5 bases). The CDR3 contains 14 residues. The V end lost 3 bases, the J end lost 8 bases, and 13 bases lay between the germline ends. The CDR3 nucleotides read TGTGCCAGCAGTTTCGGGGGTTGGGGGGAAAAACTGTTTTTT. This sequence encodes CASSFGGWGEKLFF.

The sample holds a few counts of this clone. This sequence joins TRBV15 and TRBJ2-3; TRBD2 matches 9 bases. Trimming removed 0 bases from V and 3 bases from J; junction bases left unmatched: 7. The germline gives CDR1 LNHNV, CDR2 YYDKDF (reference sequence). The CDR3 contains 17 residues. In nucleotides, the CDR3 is TGTGCCACCAGCAGAGATAGAAGCGGGGGGCCGACAGATACGCAGTATTTT. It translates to CATSRDRSGGPTDTQYF.

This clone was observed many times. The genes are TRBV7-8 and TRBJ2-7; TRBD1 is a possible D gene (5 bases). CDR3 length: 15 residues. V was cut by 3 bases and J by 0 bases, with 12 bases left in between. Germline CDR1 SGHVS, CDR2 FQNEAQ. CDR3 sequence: CASSFRRDSSYEQYF. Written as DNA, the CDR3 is TGTGCCAGCAGCTTTAGGCGAGACAGCTCCTACGAGCAGTACTTC.

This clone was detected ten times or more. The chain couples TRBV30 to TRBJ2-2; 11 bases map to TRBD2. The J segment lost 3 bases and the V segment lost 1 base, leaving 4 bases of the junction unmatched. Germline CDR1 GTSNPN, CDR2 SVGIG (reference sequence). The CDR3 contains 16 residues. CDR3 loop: CAWSDIAGGDTGELFF. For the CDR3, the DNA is TGTGCCTGGAGTGATATAGCGGGAGGGGACACCGGGGAGCTGTTTTTT.

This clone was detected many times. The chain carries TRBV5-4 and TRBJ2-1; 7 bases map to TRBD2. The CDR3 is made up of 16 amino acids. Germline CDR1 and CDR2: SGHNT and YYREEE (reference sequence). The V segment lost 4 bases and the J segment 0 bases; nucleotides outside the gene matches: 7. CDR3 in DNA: TGTGCCAGCAGCCCGGCGCGGGGGAGCTCCTACAATGAGCAGTTCTTC. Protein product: CASSPARGSSYNEQFF.

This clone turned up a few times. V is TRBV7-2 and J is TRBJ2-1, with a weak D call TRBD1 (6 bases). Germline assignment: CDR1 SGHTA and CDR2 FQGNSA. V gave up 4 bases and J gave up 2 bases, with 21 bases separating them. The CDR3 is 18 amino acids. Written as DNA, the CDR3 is TGTGCCAGCAGCTCTCGCCTGGGGGCCATCCAGGCCTACAATGAGCAGTTCTTC. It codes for CASSSRLGAIQAYNEQFF.